A single sample gave rise to the 2 T cell receptor beta chains below, sequenced in a study of cytomegalovirus exposure and HLA in healthy donors. PCR primers comprised 60 Vbeta and 13 Jbeta primers. Produced via immunoSEQ multiplex PCR; TCRdb's table is partial and in-frame only. The sample has fewer than 250,000 clones; around 79% are singletons. The sample comprised PBMCs. The receptors come from a woman aged 45-60 years in good health and CMV-seronegative.

To note about this clone: An end of the junction differs from the germline gene, which may be a read error. The rearrangement uses TRBV4-1 and TRBJ1-4, with a tentative D call TRBD1 (6 bases). Germline CDR1 MGHRA, CDR2 YSYEKL. The CDR3 is 17 amino acids. CDR3: CVSSQDRGSIGNEKLFF. The CDR3 DNA reads as TGCGTCAGCAGCCAAGATAGGGGGTCTATTGGTAATGAAAAACTGTTTTTT.

This clone was seen only once. The chain is built from TRBV7-2 and TRBJ1-6; D is uncertain. This CDR3 has 12 amino acids. CDR1 and CDR2 from the germline V gene are SGHTA and FQGNSA. Deletions cut 8 bases from V and 6 bases from J, with 8 bases between. CDR3 bases: TGTGCCAGCTCTGGGCTTAATTCACCCCTCCACTTT. As protein: CASSGLNSPLHF.